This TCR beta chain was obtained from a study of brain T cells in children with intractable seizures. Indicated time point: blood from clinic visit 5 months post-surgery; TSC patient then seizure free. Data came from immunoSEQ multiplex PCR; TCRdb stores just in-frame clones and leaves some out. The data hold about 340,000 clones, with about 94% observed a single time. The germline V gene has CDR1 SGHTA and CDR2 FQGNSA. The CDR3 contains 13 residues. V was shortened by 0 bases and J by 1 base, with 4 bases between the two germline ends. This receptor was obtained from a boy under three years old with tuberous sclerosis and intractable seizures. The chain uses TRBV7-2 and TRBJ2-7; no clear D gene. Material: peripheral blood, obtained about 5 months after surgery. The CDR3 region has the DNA TGTGCCAGCAGCTTAGCCTTATCCTACGAGCAGTACTTC. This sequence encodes CASSLALSYEQYF.